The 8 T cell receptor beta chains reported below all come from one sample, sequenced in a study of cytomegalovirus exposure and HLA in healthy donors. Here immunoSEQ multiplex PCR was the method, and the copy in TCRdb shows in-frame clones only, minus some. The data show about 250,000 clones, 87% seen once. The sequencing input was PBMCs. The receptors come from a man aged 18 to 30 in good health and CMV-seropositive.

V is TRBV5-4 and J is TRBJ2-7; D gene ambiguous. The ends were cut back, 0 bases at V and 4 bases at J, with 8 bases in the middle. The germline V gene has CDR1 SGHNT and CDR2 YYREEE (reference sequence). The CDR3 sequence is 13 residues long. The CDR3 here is CASSLDLGYEQYF. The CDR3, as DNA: TGTGCCAGCAGCTTGGACCTCGGATACGAGCAGTACTTC. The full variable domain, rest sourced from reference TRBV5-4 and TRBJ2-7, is ETGVTQSPTHLIKTRGQQVTLRCSSQSGHNTVSWYQQALGQGPQFIFQYYREEENGRGNFPPRFSGLQFPNYSSELNVNALELDDSALYLCASSLDLGYEQYFGPGTRLTVT.

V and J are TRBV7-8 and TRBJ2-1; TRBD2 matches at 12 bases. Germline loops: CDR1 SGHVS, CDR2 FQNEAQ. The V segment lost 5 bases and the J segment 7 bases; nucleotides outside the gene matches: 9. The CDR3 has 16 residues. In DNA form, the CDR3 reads TGTGCCAGCAGCCACCTTCTAGCGGGAGGGCCGAATGAGCAGTTCTTC. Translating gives CASSHLLAGGPNEQFF.

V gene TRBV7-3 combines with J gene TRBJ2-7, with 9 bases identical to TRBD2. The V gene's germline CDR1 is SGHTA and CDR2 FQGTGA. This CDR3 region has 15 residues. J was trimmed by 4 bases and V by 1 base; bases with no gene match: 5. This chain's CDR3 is CASSLMASGMYEQYF. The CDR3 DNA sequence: TGTGCCAGCAGCTTAATGGCTAGCGGGATGTACGAGCAGTACTTC. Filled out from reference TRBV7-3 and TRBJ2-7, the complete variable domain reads GAGVSQTPSNKVTEKGKYVELRCDPISGHTALYWYRQSLGQGPEFLIYFQGTGAADDSGLPNDRFFAVRPEGSVSTLKIQRTERGDSAVYLCASSLMASGMYEQYFGPGTRLTVT.

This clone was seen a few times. In DNA form, the CDR3 reads TGTGCCAGCACTCCCGGGACAGAAAATCAGCCCCAGCATTTT. Amino acids: CASTPGTENQPQHF. The gene calls are TRBV25-1 and TRBJ1-5; 7 positions agree with TRBD1. This CDR3 is built from 14 residues. CDR1 is MGHDK and CDR2 is SYGVNS in the germline V gene. V shed 7 bases, J shed 4 bases, and the junction held 7 bases outside the gene matches.

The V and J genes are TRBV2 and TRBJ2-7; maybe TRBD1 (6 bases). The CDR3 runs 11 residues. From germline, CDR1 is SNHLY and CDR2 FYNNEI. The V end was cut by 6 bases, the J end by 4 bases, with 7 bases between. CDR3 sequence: CASRDSYEQYF. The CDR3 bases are TGTGCCAGCAGGGACAGTTACGAGCAGTACTTC. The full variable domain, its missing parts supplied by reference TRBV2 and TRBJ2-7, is EPEVTQTPSHQVTQMGQEVILRCVPISNHLYFYWYRQILGQKVEFLVSFYNNEISEKSEIFDDQFSVERPDGSNFTLKIRSTKLEDSAMYFCASRDSYEQYFGPGTRLTVT.

CDR3 sequence reads: CASSLWSGGQGDGYTF. In nucleotides, the CDR3 is TGCGCCAGCAGCTTGTGGTCCGGGGGCCAGGGAGATGGCTACACCTTC. The chain carries TRBV5-1 and TRBJ1-2; a possible D gene is TRBD1 (6 bases). CDR3 length: 16 residues. Germline-derived CDR1 and CDR2 are SGHRS and YFSETQ. Trimming took 1 base from V and 6 from J, leaving 19 bases between them.

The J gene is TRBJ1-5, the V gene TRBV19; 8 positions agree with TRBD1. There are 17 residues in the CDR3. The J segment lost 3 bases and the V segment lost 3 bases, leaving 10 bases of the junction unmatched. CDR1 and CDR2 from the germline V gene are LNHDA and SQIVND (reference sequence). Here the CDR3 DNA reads TGTGCCAGTAGTATGACTAGGACAGGGTTTAACAATCAGCCCCAGCATTTT. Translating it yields CASSMTRTGFNNQPQHF.

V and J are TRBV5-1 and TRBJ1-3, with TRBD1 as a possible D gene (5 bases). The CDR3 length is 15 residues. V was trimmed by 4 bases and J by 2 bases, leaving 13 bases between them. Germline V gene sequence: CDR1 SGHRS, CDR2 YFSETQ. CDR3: CASSPSGGTGNTIYF. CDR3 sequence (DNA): TGCGCCAGCAGCCCTTCGGGGGGGACTGGAAACACCATATATTTT.